Listed here are 30 T cell receptor beta chains from one sample, sequenced in a study of blood T cell repertoires in COVID-19. The assay was immunoSEQ multiplex PCR, and TCRdb's table has in-frame clones only and misses some. The sample has 200,000 to 250,000 clones; 82% are singletons. The sample consisted of peripheral blood. The receptors shown here come from a woman of 80 years or more with acute or convalescent COVID-19.

The chain joins TRBV15 to TRBJ2-7; TRBD1 might be the D (5 bases). The CDR3 extends over 13 amino acids. CDR1 LNHNV and CDR2 YYDKDF come from the germline V gene (reference sequence). Trimming removed 0 bases at V and 4 bases at J, with 7 bases between. This chain's CDR3 is CATSRDTGYEQYF. The CDR3, as DNA: TGTGCCACCAGCAGAGATACAGGATACGAGCAGTACTTC.

Only one count was recorded for this clone. The chain has TRBV6-6 and TRBJ1-5, with 7 bases lining up with TRBD1. Germline assignment: CDR1 MNHNY and CDR2 SVGAGI (reference sequence). Unmatched junction bases numbered 5, after V lost 6 bases and J lost 0 bases. There are 15 residues in the CDR3. The CDR3 DNA reads TGTGCCAGCAGGCCTGGGACAGATAGCAATCAGCCCCAGCATTTT. It codes for CASRPGTDSNQPQHF.

This chain connects TRBV10-2 to TRBJ1-1; maybe TRBD1 (5 bases). V dropped 4 bases and J dropped 0 bases, with 6 bases sitting between them. Germline CDR1 WSHSY, CDR2 SAAADI. There are 13 residues in the CDR3. CDR3 loop: CASSVQVNTEAFF. The DNA of the CDR3 is TGCGCCAGCAGTGTACAGGTGAACACTGAAGCTTTCTTT.

V usage is TRBV19 and J usage is TRBJ2-3, with D perhaps TRBD2 (6 bases). V lost 5 bases and J 5 bases, leaving 17 bases between the germline ends. This CDR3 has 15 residues. CDR1 and CDR2 from the germline V gene are LNHDA and SQIVND (reference sequence). CDR3 coding DNA: TGTGCCAGTAGTGCCCAACCACTAGCTGGAGATACGCAGTATTTT. This codes for CASSAQPLAGDTQYF.

The chain has TRBV6-5 and TRBJ1-1, with 8 bases identical to TRBD1. The germline V gene has CDR1 MNHEY and CDR2 SVGAGI. V trimming: 4 bases; J trimming: 6 bases; junction bases outside the gene matches: 4. The CDR3 spans 13 residues. For the CDR3, the DNA is TGTGCCAGCAGTTTGGACAGGGAGGCTGAAGCTTTCTTT. Translation gives CASSLDREAEAFF.

The V and J genes are TRBV6-5 and TRBJ2-2; TRBD2 is a possible D gene (5 bases). This CDR3 region has 15 residues. V lost 4 bases, J lost 6 bases, and 15 bases lay in between. The germline CDR1 and CDR2 sequences are MNHEY and SVGAGI. In DNA, the CDR3 is TGTGCCAGCAGTTCCCCCCGGGCGGGCCCCGGGGAGCTGTTTTTT. Encoded protein: CASSSPRAGPGELFF.

The sample holds a few counts of this clone. This chain joins TRBV10-3 and TRBJ1-5; 7 nucleotides agree with TRBD1. This CDR3 contains 16 residues. CDR1 ENHRY and CDR2 SYGVKD come from the germline V gene. V shed 0 bases and J 2 bases; nucleotides not matched to a gene: 4. Here the CDR3 DNA reads TGTGCCATCAGTGAGTCCGGACAGGAACGCAATCAGCCCCAGCATTTT. Translating it yields CAISESGQERNQPQHF.

The chain combines TRBV7-2 with TRBJ2-1, with 9 bases fitting TRBD1. The V gene's germline CDR1 is SGHTA and CDR2 FQGNSA. Germline trimming cut 4 bases from V and 1 base from J; bases unmatched to any gene: 5. The CDR3 contains 16 residues. CDR3 region: CASSSAGTGSYNEQFF. In DNA form, the CDR3 reads TGTGCCAGCAGCTCGGCCGGGACAGGGTCCTACAATGAGCAGTTCTTC.

This chain joins TRBV25-1 and TRBJ1-1; 7 bases match TRBD1. Per the germline V gene, CDR1 is MGHDK and CDR2 is SYGVNS. V was pared by 7 bases and J by 1 base, with 3 bases of the junction left unmatched. This CDR3 contains 13 residues. The CDR3 nucleotides are TGTGCCAGCACACAGGGGCCGAACACTGAAGCTTTCTTT. Translation: CASTQGPNTEAFF.

V usage is TRBV29-1 and J usage is TRBJ2-1; 7 bases match TRBD2. This CDR3 region has 12 residues. Unmatched junction bases numbered 5, after V lost 0 bases and J lost 12 bases. Germline loops: CDR1 SQVTM, CDR2 ANQGSEA. The CDR3 sequence is CSVEDGAGTQFF. Here the CDR3 DNA reads TGCAGCGTTGAAGACGGAGCGGGGACGCAGTTCTTC.

This clone was detected only a few times. The chain combines TRBV4-1 with TRBJ2-2; TRBD2 agrees at 7 bases. The V gene end was trimmed by 4 bases and the J gene end by 3 bases; junction bases not matched to a gene: 8. The germline V gene has CDR1 MGHRA and CDR2 YSYEKL. There are 16 residues in the CDR3. CDR3 DNA: TGCGCCAGCAGCCCTGGTTTCAGCGGGGACACCGGGGAGCTGTTTTTT. Amino acid sequence: CASSPGFSGDTGELFF.

This clone was counted once. V usage is TRBV5-6 and J usage is TRBJ2-3; no definite D call. The germline CDR1 and CDR2 sequences are SGHDT and YYEEEE. Trimming stripped 1 base from V and 1 base from J, with 10 bases between. The CDR3 consists of 15 residues. The CDR3 protein is CASSLFQARTDTQYF. CDR3 DNA sequence: TGTGCCAGCAGCTTGTTTCAGGCACGCACAGATACGCAGTATTTT.

This chain uses TRBV29-1 with TRBJ1-1; tentative D call: TRBD1 (5 bases). Germline-derived CDR1 and CDR2 are SQVTM and ANQGSEA. The CDR3 extends over 12 amino acids. The ends were cut back, 4 bases at V and 6 bases at J, with 12 bases in the middle. CDR3 sequence: CSVVRGFAEAFF. Written as DNA, the CDR3 is TGCAGCGTTGTACGGGGGTTCGCTGAAGCTTTCTTT.

V and J are TRBV2 and TRBJ1-1; TRBD1 matches at 7 bases. The V gene's germline CDR1 is SNHLY and CDR2 FYNNEI. CDR3 length equals 15 residues. After removal of 4 bases from V and 0 bases from J, the junction contained 5 bases not matched to a gene. The DNA of the CDR3 is TGTGCCAGCAGTGTACAGGGGATCATGAACACTGAAGCTTTCTTT. Protein: CASSVQGIMNTEAFF. The entire variable domain, with the rest obtained from reference TRBV2 and TRBJ1-1, is as follows: EPEVTQTPSHQVTQMGQEVILRCVPISNHLYFYWYRQILGQKVEFLVSFYNNEISEKSEIFDDQFSVERPDGSNFTLKIRSTKLEDSAMYFCASSVQGIMNTEAFFGQGTRLTVV.

This clone appeared a single time. V and J are TRBV9 and TRBJ2-1; 11 nucleotides line up with TRBD2. V was clipped by 4 bases and J by 5 bases; unmatched bases: 2. The CDR3 loop spans 14 amino acids. Germline loops: CDR1 SGDLS, CDR2 YYNGEE. Written as DNA, the CDR3 is TGTGCCAGCAGCTTTAGCGGGGGGGACAATGAGCAGTTCTTC. Its protein is CASSFSGGDNEQFF.

The V and J genes are TRBV6-5 and TRBJ1-1; tentative D call: TRBD1 (5 bases). Germline V gene data show CDR1 as MNHEY and CDR2 as SVGAGI. V dropped 8 bases and J dropped 5 bases, with 21 bases sitting between them. This CDR3 contains 15 residues. The chain's CDR3 is CASGKGQALGTEAFF. The CDR3 nucleotides are TGTGCCAGCGGTAAGGGGCAGGCCTTAGGGACTGAAGCTTTCTTT.

This rearrangement joins TRBV9 to TRBJ1-1; D unclear. The CDR3 loop spans 15 amino acids. Deletions cut 0 bases from V and 0 bases from J, with 9 bases between. Germline V gives CDR1 SGDLS, CDR2 YYNGEE. The CDR3 loop is CASSVGYSMNTEAFF. CDR3 in DNA: TGTGCCAGCAGCGTAGGATACAGCATGAACACTGAAGCTTTCTTT.

In this sample, this clone turned up once. V usage is TRBV5-6 and J usage is TRBJ1-1; the D gene is possibly TRBD1 (6 bases). Per the germline V gene, CDR1 is SGHDT and CDR2 is YYEEEE. The CDR3 is made up of 13 amino acids. The V end was cut by 4 bases, the J end by 8 bases, with 15 bases between. This CDR3 reads CASSTDTGKEAFF. The CDR3 DNA reads as TGTGCCAGCAGCACTGACACAGGGAAAGAAGCTTTCTTT.

CDR3 in amino acids: CASSFNEEGAGELFF. CDR3 nucleotide sequence: TGTGCCAGCAGCTTTAATGAGGAGGGCGCCGGGGAGCTGTTTTTT. The chain uses TRBV5-5 and TRBJ2-2; the D gene is possibly TRBD2 (6 bases). Germline values: CDR1 SGHKS, CDR2 YYEKEE (reference sequence). The V end lost 2 bases, the J end lost 6 bases, and 14 bases lay between the germline ends. This CDR3 has 15 amino acids.

The chain uses TRBV10-3 and TRBJ2-3; tentative D call: TRBD2 (6 bases). The CDR3 is 14 residues long. V lost 6 bases and J lost 1, with 11 bases in between. Germline CDR1 and CDR2: ENHRY and SYGVKD. In DNA form, the CDR3 reads TGTGCCATCAGCCCCGGGACTGGCACAGATACGCAGTATTTT. Its protein is CAISPGTGTDTQYF.

The chain joins TRBV27 to TRBJ1-4; D is perhaps TRBD1 (6 bases). Trimming took 6 bases from V and 5 from J, leaving 13 bases between them. Germline values: CDR1 MNHEY, CDR2 SMNVEV (reference sequence). This CDR3 comprises 14 residues. This CDR3 is CASRLTGRNEKLFF. CDR3 DNA sequence: TGTGCCAGCAGACTGACAGGCAGGAATGAAAAACTGTTTTTT.

This sequence joins TRBV12-3 or TRBV12-4 and TRBJ2-1; D gene uncertain. Deletions cut 6 bases from V and 5 bases from J, with 8 bases between. This CDR3 region has 12 residues. CDR3 sequence (DNA): TGTGCCAGCAGAGCGACGGACAATGAGCAGTTCTTC. It translates to CASRATDNEQFF.

The chain uses TRBV5-4 and TRBJ2-1; D is ambiguous. The CDR3 is made up of 14 amino acids. Germline V gene data show CDR1 as SGHNT and CDR2 as YYREEE (reference sequence). The ends were cut back, 3 bases at V and 2 bases at J, with 9 bases in the middle. Written as DNA, the CDR3 is TGTGCCAGCAGCTCCTACAGAGCCTACAATGAGCAGTTCTTC. It specifies CASSSYRAYNEQFF.

In its sample, this clone was seen a few times. The chain is built from TRBV6-2 or TRBV6-3 and TRBJ1-5, with TRBD1 as a possible D gene (6 bases). V dropped 4 bases and J dropped 7 bases, with 17 bases sitting between them. The CDR3 loop spans 15 amino acids. CDR1 is MNHEY and CDR2 is SVGEGT in the germline V gene. DNA for the CDR3: TGTGCCAGCAGTTGGGACAATGGACCAGGACAGCCCCAGCATTTT. Protein sequence: CASSWDNGPGQPQHF.

The chain carries TRBV18 and TRBJ2-2; 8 bases match TRBD1. This CDR3 is built from 18 residues. V lost 3 bases to trimming and J lost 6 bases; unmatched junction nucleotides: 15. Germline V gene data show CDR1 as KGHSH and CDR2 as LQKENI. CDR3 amino acids: CASSPGQTGASSAGELFF. CDR3 sequence (DNA): TGTGCCAGCTCACCTGGTCAGACAGGGGCGTCGAGCGCCGGGGAGCTGTTTTTT.

For the CDR3, the DNA is TGTGCCAGCAGGGAACGTAGGACAGGGCGAGAGACCCAGTACTTC. Its protein is CASRERRTGRETQYF. The rearrangement uses TRBV7-3 and TRBJ2-5; 8 nucleotides line up with TRBD1. The CDR3 loop spans 15 amino acids. The trim removed 6 bases at V and 4 bases at J, leaving 10 bases unmatched. CDR1 SGHTA and CDR2 FQGTGA come from the germline V gene.

In this sample, this clone turned up once. The chain couples TRBV18 to TRBJ1-4; D is uncertain. CDR3 size: 15 residues. Trimming took off 2 bases at V and 0 bases at J, with 7 bases between the two ends. CDR1 is KGHSH and CDR2 is LQKENI in the germline V gene. CDR3 residues: CASSPLSATNEKLFF. CDR3 nucleotide sequence: TGTGCCAGCTCACCATTATCCGCAACTAATGAAAAACTGTTTTTT. Full variable domain (outside the CDR3, taken from reference TRBV18 and TRBJ1-4): NAGVMQNPRHLVRRRGQEARLRCSPMKGHSHVYWYRQLPEEGLKFMVYLQKENIIDESGMPKERFSAEFPKEGPSILRIQQVVRGDSAAYFCASSPLSATNEKLFFGSGTQLSVL.

V gene TRBV24-1 combines with J gene TRBJ2-1, with 7 bases identical to TRBD1. Germline lookup yields CDR1 KGHDR and CDR2 SFDVKD. The CDR3 has 16 amino acids. J gave up 0 bases and V 3 bases, and 4 bases lay outside the gene matches. The CDR3 sequence: CATSDRQGLSYNEQFF. CDR3 coding DNA: TGTGCCACCAGTGATCGACAGGGCCTCTCCTACAATGAGCAGTTCTTC.

The chain joins TRBV27 to TRBJ1-6; D is undetermined. Germline lookup yields CDR1 MNHEY and CDR2 SMNVEV (reference sequence). V was clipped by 4 bases and J by 1 base, with 11 bases between them. The CDR3 runs 16 residues. This CDR3 reads CASSSGRASYNSPLHF. In nucleotides, the CDR3 is TGTGCCAGCAGTTCCGGGCGGGCGTCCTATAATTCACCCCTCCACTTT.

This clone appeared a few times. This chain uses TRBV28 with TRBJ2-5, with 10 positions matching TRBD1. With 8 bases clipped from V and 2 bases from J, the junction kept 5 bases outside the gene matches. CDR1 and CDR2 from the germline V gene are MDHEN and SYDVKM. The length of the CDR3 is 14 residues. CDR3 sequence (DNA): TGTGCCAGCCGGACAGGGGGAGAACAAGAGACCCAGTACTTC. Protein sequence: CASRTGGEQETQYF.